The TCR beta chain under discussion was sequenced for a study of blood T cell repertoires in COVID-19. Whole-study context: Samples representing acute and convalescent COVID-19 were sourced from the United States, Italy and Spain. T cells, B-cell-depleted T cells, or PBMCs provided the cDNA or gDNA that served as material.

The V gene's germline CDR1 is SNHLY and CDR2 FYNNEI. The CDR3 contains 14 residues. Libraries were prepared by immunoSEQ multiplex PCR; TCRdb keeps only in-frame clonotypes and omits some of them. The sample lists more than 200,000 clones; 80% to 90% were seen once. Concerning this clone: The junction and the germline gene differ at one end; a read error may be behind it.

The sample comprised peripheral blood. The TCR comes from a man aged 25 to 40 with active or convalescent COVID-19. The chain links TRBV2 to TRBJ1-6; a possible D gene is TRBD1 (6 bases). The CDR3 sequence: CASSNREGYSPLHF. CDR3 DNA sequence: TGTGCCAGCAGTAACAGGGAAGGGTATTCGCCCCTCCACTTT.